The 8 T cell receptor beta chains in this list originate from one sample, sequenced in a study of shared clonotypes between healthy human individuals. Sequenced by immunoSEQ multiplex PCR; TCRdb stores in-frame clones only, minus some. The sample consists of approximately 2.5 million clones, more than 85% of them appearing once. Sample: naive CD4+ T cells from PBMCs. Stated subset: CD45RA+ positively selected. Receptors were obtained from a man between 18 and 29 years old in good health. Some clones in this sample may be carry-over from other donors' samples.

The chain carries TRBV2 and TRBJ2-5; 10 bases are a match to TRBD2. Germline V gives CDR1 SNHLY, CDR2 FYNNEI. V shed 6 bases, J shed 3 bases, and the junction held 7 bases outside the gene matches. The CDR3 extends over 15 amino acids. DNA of the CDR3: TGTGCCAGCAGGCTAGCGGGAGTCGGGAAAGAGACCCAGTACTTC. Protein: CASRLAGVGKETQYF.

This chain links TRBV7-2 with TRBJ2-1, with D perhaps matching TRBD2 (7 bases). The CDR3 length is 15 residues. The ends were cut back, 8 bases at V and 4 bases at J, with 18 bases in the middle. Germline V gene data show CDR1 as SGHTA and CDR2 as FQGNSA. The CDR3 protein is CASGPGASGYNEQFF. In nucleotides, the CDR3 is TGTGCCAGCGGACCAGGGGCTAGCGGATACAATGAGCAGTTCTTC.

This clone showed up many times. The gene calls are TRBV27 and TRBJ2-3; a possible D gene is TRBD2 (7 bases). The length of the CDR3 is 18 residues. Trimming removed 2 bases at V and 1 base at J, with 19 bases between. Germline assignment: CDR1 MNHEY and CDR2 SMNVEV (reference sequence). In DNA form, the CDR3 reads TGTGCCAGCAGTTTACGGGGGGCCTCCCTTTCTGGCACAGATACGCAGTATTTT. Protein sequence: CASSLRGASLSGTDTQYF.

This sequence joins TRBV7-8 and TRBJ2-1; 13 nucleotides match TRBD2. The V gene's germline CDR1 is SGHVS and CDR2 FQNEAQ. V gave up 5 bases and J gave up 5 bases; unmatched junction bases: 15. This CDR3 region has 19 residues. The CDR3: CASSPKPLGTSGTNNEQFF. For the CDR3, the DNA is TGTGCCAGCAGCCCCAAGCCCCTGGGGACTAGCGGGACCAACAATGAGCAGTTCTTC.

The chain links TRBV7-9 to TRBJ1-1; the match to TRBD1 covers 7 bases. V lost 1 base to trimming and J lost 11 bases; unmatched junction nucleotides: 19. The germline V gene has CDR1 SEHNR and CDR2 FQNEAQ (reference sequence). This CDR3 is 17 amino acids long. CDR3 coding DNA: TGTGCCAGCAGCTTAGGGTCAGGGGGGCAGGGCAGGTTGGAGGCTTTCTTT. Protein sequence: CASSLGSGGQGRLEAFF.

This clone was recorded a few times. This sample includes further DNA sequences coding for the same CDR3. The chain joins TRBV28 to TRBJ2-7, with 10 bases matching TRBD2. Germline V gene data show CDR1 as MDHEN and CDR2 as SYDVKM. V was clipped by 2 bases and J by 2 bases; unmatched bases: 0. There are 14 residues in the CDR3. CDR3 coding DNA: TGTGCCAGCAGTTTACTAGCGGGAGCCTACGAGCAGTACTTC. Its protein product is CASSLLAGAYEQYF.

The chain carries TRBV5-5 and TRBJ2-1, with D perhaps matching TRBD1 (6 bases). The CDR3 spans 15 residues. Germline values: CDR1 SGHKS, CDR2 YYEKEE (reference sequence). The germline V and J ends were trimmed by 2 bases and 5 bases, with 14 bases remaining between them. The CDR3 spells CASSFGAGADNEQFF. CDR3 coding DNA: TGTGCCAGCAGCTTCGGTGCAGGGGCGGACAATGAGCAGTTCTTC. Based on the CDR3 plus reference TRBV5-5 and TRBJ2-1, the full variable domain is DAGVTQSPTHLIKTRGQQVTLRCSPISGHKSVSWYQQVLGQGPQFIFQYYEKEERGRGNFPDRFSARQFPNYSSELNVNALLLGDSALYLCASSFGAGADNEQFFGPGTRLTVL.

This clone was observed once. The genes are TRBV6-6 and TRBJ1-5; D uncertain. Trimming cost V 0 bases and J 9 bases, with 6 bases left between them. The CDR3 sequence is 12 residues long. CDR1 is MNHNY, CDR2 SVGAGI, per germline (reference sequence). The CDR3: CASSYSRGPQHF. DNA of the CDR3: TGTGCCAGCAGTTACTCCCGGGGGCCCCAGCATTTT.